These 22 T cell receptor beta chains share one sample of origin, sequenced in a study of blood T cell repertoires in COVID-19. Sequencing was performed with immunoSEQ multiplex PCR; in TCRdb, only in-frame clones are kept and a portion is missing. The data show about 170,000 clones, around 89% seen once. The sequencing input was peripheral blood. The receptors stem from a man aged 50 to 59 who had recovered from COVID-19.

The rearrangement joins TRBV19 to TRBJ1-1; D remains unclear. Germline V gene data show CDR1 as LNHDA and CDR2 as SQIVND (reference sequence). Trimming removed 1 base from V and 4 bases from J, with 13 bases in between. This CDR3 is built from 15 residues. The CDR3 loop is CASSIGRAWGTEAFF. For the CDR3, the DNA is TGTGCCAGTAGTATAGGGAGGGCCTGGGGCACTGAAGCTTTCTTT.

This clone counts as medium-sized (0.01 to 0.1%). The chain recombines TRBV27 with TRBJ2-3; 7 bases are shared with TRBD2. Per germline, CDR1 MNHEY and CDR2 SMNVEV (reference sequence). With 8 bases clipped from V and 0 bases from J, the junction kept 8 bases outside the gene matches. The CDR3 is made up of 15 amino acids. The CDR3 reads CASASRAGSTDTQYF. As DNA, the CDR3 is TGTGCCAGCGCAAGTCGAGCGGGGAGCACAGATACGCAGTATTTT.

The J gene is TRBJ1-4, the V gene TRBV5-1; the D gene is possibly TRBD1 (6 bases). The CDR3 sequence is 18 residues long. Germline V gives CDR1 SGHRS, CDR2 YFSETQ. V was shortened by 3 bases and J by 3 bases, with 21 bases between the two germline ends. The CDR3 reads CASSSSGQRGSANEKLFF. The CDR3 DNA is TGCGCCAGCAGCTCAAGTGGACAGAGAGGATCAGCTAATGAAAAACTGTTTTTT.

In its sample, this clone was seen once. The CDR3 is CASSHLGQANTEAFF. The CDR3 bases are TGTGCCAGCAGTCACTTGGGACAGGCAAACACTGAAGCTTTCTTT. The chain is built from TRBV27 and TRBJ1-1; the match to TRBD1 covers 8 bases. Germline V lookup: CDR1 MNHEY, CDR2 SMNVEV (reference sequence). V lost 5 bases to trimming and J lost 2 bases; unmatched junction nucleotides: 7. This CDR3 has 15 residues.

This clone was counted a few times. The chain employs TRBV7-3 and TRBJ1-1; D unclear. The ends were cut back, 4 bases at V and 1 base at J, with 7 bases in the middle. CDR3 length equals 13 residues. Germline loops: CDR1 SGHTA, CDR2 FQGTGA. CDR3 amino acids: CASSSQQNTEAFF. CDR3 DNA sequence: TGTGCCAGCAGCTCCCAACAGAACACTGAAGCTTTCTTT.

As concerns this clone: Because the CDR3's place on the DNA is in doubt, the DNA is left out and the CDR3 is given as listed by TCRdb. The chain couples TRBV27 to TRBJ1-2. Including both end residues, the CDR3 is 14 amino acids long. In germline, CDR1 is MNHEY, CDR2 SMNVEV (reference sequence). The CDR3 region is CASSFGEGAGPFLF.

This chain links TRBV7-3 with TRBJ2-2; 8 bases agree with TRBD1. CDR1 is SGHTA, CDR2 FQGTGA, per germline. Trimming removed 1 base from V and 3 bases from J; junction bases left unmatched: 7. This CDR3 comprises 17 residues. The CDR3 DNA sequence: TGTGCCAGCAGCTTAATGAGCAGGGGGCAGGACACCGGGGAGCTGTTTTTT. This translates into CASSLMSRGQDTGELFF.

V is TRBV7-6 and J is TRBJ2-2; 10 bases agree with TRBD2. Germline V CDR1 and CDR2: SGHVS, FNYEAQ. J gave up 6 bases and V 3 bases, and 13 bases lay outside the gene matches. The CDR3 loop spans 18 amino acids. The CDR3, as DNA: TGTGCCAGCAGCTTGGGAGCGGGAGGGCCCCGAAACGCCGGGGAGCTGTTTTTT. It translates to CASSLGAGGPRNAGELFF.

V and J are TRBV28 and TRBJ2-7; D call uncertain. CDR3 size: 11 residues. The germline V gene has CDR1 MDHEN and CDR2 SYDVKM. The V gene lost 3 bases and the J gene lost 6 bases, with 6 bases spanning the gap. The CDR3 nucleotides read TGTGCCAGCAGTTTTAAATCCGAGCAGTACTTC. It codes for CASSFKSEQYF.

This clone has only a few counts. One end of the junction does not line up with germline, which may come from a read error. This chain connects TRBV9 to TRBJ2-7; 8 bases line up with TRBD1. The CDR3 runs 14 residues. CDR1 and CDR2 (germline): SGDLS, YYNGEE. The CDR3 is CASSVGVMGTGDSF. DNA for the CDR3: TGTGCCAGCAGCGTAGGTGTTATGGGGACAGGAGACTCTTTC.

This sequence joins TRBV6-5 and TRBJ2-7; D is ambiguous. The CDR3 is made up of 12 amino acids. Trimming left V 4 bases short and J 1 base short, with 5 bases between. Germline CDR1 is MNHEY and CDR2 is SVGAGI. CDR3 sequence: CASSSGSYEQYF. CDR3 in DNA: TGTGCCAGCAGTTCCGGTTCCTACGAGCAGTACTTC.

The chain couples TRBV2 to TRBJ1-4; D remains unclear. There are 16 residues in the CDR3. In germline, CDR1 is SNHLY, CDR2 FYNNEI. Trimming left V 6 bases short and J 0 bases short, with 14 bases between. The CDR3 coding sequence is TGTGCCAGCAGGAGGCAAACGGGAACAACTAATGAAAAACTGTTTTTT. Protein: CASRRQTGTTNEKLFF.

The chain employs TRBV7-9 and TRBJ2-3, with TRBD1 matching over 9 bases. The CDR3 sequence is 16 residues long. CDR1 is SEHNR and CDR2 is FQNEAQ in the germline V gene (reference sequence). Trimming at V came to 5 bases and at J to 2 bases, leaving 8 bases not matched to a gene. DNA of the CDR3: TGTGCCAGCAGCCGACGCCGGGACAGGGACACAGATACGCAGTATTTT. This translates into CASSRRRDRDTDTQYF.

This clone was seen a single time. This chain links TRBV7-2 with TRBJ1-2; the match to TRBD1 covers 7 bases. CDR1 and CDR2 from the germline V gene are SGHTA and FQGNSA. There are 14 residues in the CDR3. V lost 4 bases and J lost 0; bases outside the gene matches: 2. CDR3 protein: CASSSTGPNYGYTF. The CDR3 DNA follows: TGTGCCAGCAGCTCGACAGGGCCTAACTATGGCTACACCTTC. The full variable domain, completed using reference TRBV7-2 and TRBJ1-2, is GAGVSQSPSNKVTEKGKDVELRCDPISGHTALYWYRQSLGQGLEFLIYFQGNSAPDKSGLPSDRFSAERTGGSVSTLTIQRTQQEDSAVYLCASSSTGPNYGYTFGSGTRLTVV.

V and J are TRBV11-1 and TRBJ1-4, with TRBD1 as a possible D gene (5 bases). Germline V gene lookup returns CDR1 SGHAT and CDR2 FQDESV (reference sequence). V dropped 5 bases and J dropped 2 bases, with 15 bases sitting between them. This CDR3 is built from 16 residues. The CDR3 reads CASSKNPGRTNEKLFF. For the CDR3, the DNA is TGTGCCAGCAGCAAAAACCCAGGGAGGACTAATGAAAAACTGTTTTTT.

To note about this clone: A read error may explain this, as a much larger clone is one base away. The gene calls are TRBV4-2 and TRBJ1-3, with 8 bases fitting TRBD1. The junction had 1 base not matched to a gene; V was cut back by 2 bases and J by 4 bases. The germline gives CDR1 LGHNA, CDR2 YNFKEQ. This CDR3 region has 14 residues. The CDR3 protein is CASSQRTGGNTIYF. The CDR3 region has the DNA TGTGCCAGCAGCCAAAGGACAGGGGGAAACACCATATATTTT.

This clone has only one observation. V gene TRBV18 combines with J gene TRBJ1-4; weak D call: TRBD1 (6 bases). Trimming took 1 base from V and 6 from J, leaving 9 bases between them. This CDR3 region has 14 residues. The germline V gene encodes CDR1 KGHSH and CDR2 LQKENI. The CDR3 here is CASSPRRTDEKLFF. The CDR3 DNA reads as TGTGCCAGCTCACCACGCCGGACAGATGAAAAACTGTTTTTT.

The V call is TRBV25-1, the J call TRBJ2-7; D not resolved. Trimming took off 4 bases at V and 4 bases at J, with 5 bases between the two ends. Germline V CDR1 and CDR2: MGHDK, SYGVNS. The CDR3 is made up of 11 amino acids. CDR3 residues: CASSGLYEQYF. DNA of the CDR3: TGTGCCAGCAGTGGGCTTTACGAGCAGTACTTC.

The genes are TRBV1 and TRBJ2-1; the table's TRBD2 call for D was not verified on the DNA. TRBV1 is a pseudogene locus. CDR3 length: 11 amino acids. The CDR3 DNA follows: TGCACCAGCAGGCACGGAGGGGAGCAGTTCTTC. Protein: CTSRHGGEQFF.

Here the CDR3 reads CASNNPGQANRELFF. Written as DNA, the CDR3 is TGTGCCAGCAACAATCCTGGACAGGCCAATAGGGAGCTGTTTTTT. The V call is TRBV21-1, the J call TRBJ2-2; TRBD1 is the table's D call and was not checked against the DNA. TRBV21-1 counts as a pseudogene. The CDR3 contains 15 residues.

V usage is TRBV5-6 and J usage is TRBJ2-1; D is perhaps TRBD2 (6 bases). The CDR3 extends over 17 amino acids. V dropped 3 bases and J dropped 12 bases, with 28 bases sitting between them. Germline V lookup: CDR1 SGHDT, CDR2 YYEEEE. CDR3 protein: CASSSGGSGFWTRGQFF. The CDR3 DNA reads TGTGCCAGCAGCTCAGGAGGTAGCGGTTTCTGGACCAGAGGGCAGTTCTTC. Full variable domain (rest looked up from reference TRBV5-6 and TRBJ2-1): DAGVTQSPTHLIKTRGQQVTLRCSPKSGHDTVSWYQQALGQGPQFIFQYYEEEERQRGNFPDRFSGHQFPNYSSELNVNALLLGDSALYLCASSSGGSGFWTRGQFFGPGTRLTVL.

The chain uses TRBV20-1 and TRBJ2-1; D possibly corresponds to TRBD1 (5 bases). Looked up from germline, CDR1 is DFQATT and CDR2 is SNEGSKA (reference sequence). The CDR3 extends over 14 amino acids. V was cut by 3 bases and J by 2 bases, with 11 bases left in between. The CDR3 DNA is TGCAGTGCTAGTTGGGGCGGTCCCTACAATGAGCAGTTCTTC. Protein: CSASWGGPYNEQFF.